The rows below give T cell receptor beta chains drawn from one sample of a study of blood T cell repertoires in COVID-19. Sequenced by immunoSEQ multiplex PCR; TCRdb stores in-frame clones only, minus some. The sample contains some 97,000 clones, more than 70% of which appear only once. Sample: peripheral blood. These receptors originate from a human donor in a cohort sampled during active COVID-19. Both conserved end residues are part of each CDR3. Fields, in order: J gene, V gene, D gene, clone size, CDR3 DNA, CDR3 protein. D genes are given only for firm matches. Clone size, where shown, is once, few, many, or a class for clones that have expanded.

TRBJ2-1 TRBV11-2 - - TGTGCCAGCAGCTTTTACGGCAGGGGCATCTACAATGAGCAGTTCTTC CASSFYGRGIYNEQFF
TRBJ1-1 TRBV29-1 - - TGCAGCGGAGGGAACACTGAAGCTTTCTTT CSGGNTEAFF
TRBJ1-4 TRBV9 - - TGTGCCAGCAGCGTAGCGCCCGGGGAAAAACTGTTTTTT CASSVAPGEKLFF
TRBJ2-1 TRBV29-1 - - TGCAGCGTTGTCGTTACTAGTGCTTATGAGCAGTTCTTC CSVVVTSAYEQFF
TRBJ2-7 TRBV9 - - TGTGCCAGCAGCGTAGGGACAAGCGAACCGAAATACTCCTACGAGCAGTACTTC CASSVGTSEPKYSYEQYF
TRBJ1-1 TRBV12-3/TRBV12-4 - - TGTGCCAGCAATCTAGGGAGTGCAGCTTTCTTT CASNLGSAAFF
TRBJ1-1 TRBV29-1 TRBD1 - TGCAGCGTAAGCCCGGGACAGGGTATGAAGAACACTGAAGCTTTCTTT CSVSPGQGMKNTEAFF
TRBJ2-2 TRBV25-1 TRBD2 - TGTGCCAGCGGACTAGCGGGGGCCGGGGAGCTGTTTTTT CASGLAGAGELFF
TRBJ2-1 TRBV7-8 TRBD2 - TGTGCCAGCAGTCGTATCGGACTAGCGGAAAACAATGAGCAGTTCTTC CASSRIGLAENNEQFF
TRBJ1-3 TRBV20-1 - - TGCAGTGCTAGGTCTCAGGGCACCATATATTTT CSARSQGTIYF
TRBJ2-7 TRBV6-1 - - TGTGCCAGCAGTGAAAACAGCTACGAGCAGTACTTC CASSENSYEQYF
TRBJ1-2 TRBV29-1 - - TGCAGCGCCAAAGCGGGTTATGGCTACACCTTC CSAKAGYGYTF
TRBJ1-2 TRBV27 - - TGTGCCAGCCGGCCGACAGGACTTAACTATGGCTACACCTTC CASRPTGLNYGYTF
TRBJ2-1 TRBV7-8 TRBD1 - TGTGCCAGCAGCTTTTTGGGACAGGGAATAAGTATTAATGAGCAGTTCTTC CASSFLGQGISINEQFF
TRBJ1-2 TRBV7-2 - - TGTGCCAGCAGCCCACAGGGCACCACTAACTATGGCTACACCTTC CASSPQGTTNYGYTF
TRBJ2-7 TRBV3-1/TRBV3-2 - - TGTGCCAGCACCCTCGTGCGGGCCGCCCCCCTCTTAAAAGACGAGCAGTACTTC CASTLVRAAPLLKDEQYF
TRBJ1-2 TRBV7-6 TRBD1 - TGTGCCAGCAGCCCAGGGGGTTTGGGGGGCGCGAACTATGGCTACACCTTC CASSPGGLGGANYGYTF
TRBJ2-1 TRBV3-1/TRBV3-2 TRBD2 - TGTGCCAGCAGCCAGACCTGGGGGAAAGCGGGGGAGCAGTTCTTC CASSQTWGKAGEQFF
TRBJ1-5 TRBV10-1 - - TGCGCCAGCAGTGCGGGGGTTAATCAGCCCCAGCATTTT CASSAGVNQPQHF
TRBJ1-1 TRBV3-1/TRBV3-2 - once TGTGCCAGCAGCCGATCGAAATGGGAGGCTTTCTTT CASSRSKWEAFF
TRBJ1-2 TRBV15 - - TGTGCCACCAGCAGAGACTGGTTGCGAGACAGATTCTATGGCTACACCTTC CATSRDWLRDRFYGYTF
TRBJ2-2 TRBV4-1 TRBD1 - TGCGCCAGCAGCCAACCGGGACAGGGGACCGGGGAGCTGTTTTTT CASSQPGQGTGELFF
TRBJ1-5 TRBV3-1/TRBV3-2 - - TGTGCCAGCAGCCACGGGAATCAGCCCCAGCATTTT CASSHGNQPQHF
TRBJ1-5 TRBV7-2 TRBD1 - TGTGCCAGCAGCCACGGGGACAGCCCCAATCAGCCCCAGCATTTT CASSHGDSPNQPQHF
TRBJ2-7 TRBV5-8 TRBD1 - TGTGCCAGCACCTGGGGGCAGGGGGCTAGCTACGAGCAGTACTTC CASTWGQGASYEQYF
TRBJ1-1 TRBV2 TRBD1 - TGTGCCAGCAGAGCTACAGGGGTCCCCACTGAAGCTTTCTTT CASRATGVPTEAFF
TRBJ2-2 TRBV12-5 TRBD2 - TGTGCTAGTGGTCCGGGACTAACTCGCACCGGGGAGCTGTTTTTT CASGPGLTRTGELFF
TRBJ2-5 TRBV6-5 TRBD1 - TGTGCCAGCAGTAAGACAGGGGGCATCCAAGAGACCCAGTACTTC CASSKTGGIQETQYF
TRBJ2-7 TRBV6-5 TRBD2 - TGTGCCAGCAGTTTAGTAGCGGGGGGAAACGAGCAGTACTTC CASSLVAGGNEQYF
TRBJ2-7 TRBV19 - - TGTGCCAGTACCCGAGCTGGGGGGGCCTCCTACGAGCAGTACTTC CASTRAGGASYEQYF
TRBJ1-1 TRBV5-1 TRBD1 - TGCGCCAGCAGCCGGACAGGGAACATGAACACTGAAGCTTTCTTT CASSRTGNMNTEAFF
TRBJ2-3 TRBV11-3 - - TGTGCCAGCAGGGGGACTGGGGATGCTACGCAGTATTTT CASRGTGDATQYF
TRBJ2-7 TRBV30 TRBD1 - TGTGCCTGGACCGGAGGGACAGGGTGGTACGAGCAGTACTTC CAWTGGTGWYEQYF
TRBJ2-5 TRBV10-3 TRBD1 - TGTGCCATCAGTTCGACAGGGGAACGAGAGACCCAGTACTTC CAISSTGERETQYF
TRBJ2-1 TRBV11-2 TRBD2 - TGTGCCAGCAGCTTAGATCGACGAGGGAGGGCTGGTGAGCAGTTCTTC CASSLDRRGRAGEQFF
TRBJ2-1 TRBV9 - - TGTGCCAGCAGCGGGATGCCGGGACAAAAATACTCCTACAATGAGCAGTTCTTC CASSGMPGQKYSYNEQFF
TRBJ2-3 TRBV7-9 - - TGTGCCAGCAGCCCCCTCAGGGGGAGGAGCACAGATACGCAGTATTTT CASSPLRGRSTDTQYF
TRBJ2-6 TRBV2 TRBD2 - TGTGCCACCCGGGAGGGTTTTTTTCCCGTCCTGACTTTC CATREGFFPVLTF
TRBJ2-3 TRBV4-1 TRBD2 once TGCGCCAGCAGCCAAGGCCGACTAGCGGGTAGCACAGATACGCAGTATTTT CASSQGRLAGSTDTQYF
TRBJ2-3 TRBV7-6 TRBD2 - TGTGCCAGCAGCGGGGGGGTTTTGGGATCTTCGCGCACAGATACGCAGTATTTT CASSGGVLGSSRTDTQYF
TRBJ2-7 TRBV10-2 - - TGCGCCAGCAGTGATGTGGGGGCCTATAGCTCCTACGAGCAGTACTTC CASSDVGAYSSYEQYF
TRBJ2-2 TRBV7-2 TRBD2 - TGTGCCAGCAGCTCGAGGGGACTAGCGGGGGCCGCCAACACCGGGGAGCTGTTTTTT CASSSRGLAGAANTGELFF
TRBJ1-5 TRBV6-6 - - TGTGCCAGCAGTTACTCAGAGAGCAATCAGCCCCAGCATTTT CASSYSESNQPQHF
TRBJ1-1 TRBV6-5 - once TGTGCCAGCAGTTACTCGATACTAGACTCGGCTGAAGCTTTCTTT CASSYSILDSAEAFF
TRBJ2-3 TRBV4-1 TRBD1 - TGCGCCAGCAGCCAACGGGACAGCTTCACAGATACGCAGTATTTT CASSQRDSFTDTQYF
TRBJ1-5 TRBV7-2 - - TGTGCCAGCAGCTTAGTAGGGGATCAGCCCCAGCATTTT CASSLVGDQPQHF
TRBJ2-5 TRBV18 TRBD1 - TGTGCCAGCTCACGGGGACAGTCCGAGACCCAGTACTTC CASSRGQSETQYF
TRBJ2-7 TRBV5-1 TRBD1 - TGCGCCAGCAGCTTGGAATCGACAGGGGCCGAGCAGTACTTC CASSLESTGAEQYF
TRBJ1-4 TRBV10-1 - once TGCGCCAGTTCCCAGGGGCCGACTAATGAAAAACTGTTTTTT CASSQGPTNEKLFF
TRBJ2-7 TRBV3-1/TRBV3-2 TRBD2 - TGTGCCAGCAGCCAAGCCCCCCGGACTAGCGCAAGCTCCTACGAGCAGTACTTC CASSQAPRTSASSYEQYF
TRBJ2-1 TRBV10-1 TRBD2 once TGCGCCAGCAGTGAGGTTAGCGGGGACTACAATGAGCAGTTCTTC CASSEVSGDYNEQFF
TRBJ2-7 TRBV29-1 - few TGCAGCGCAGGACAGAAAAGCTACGAGCAGTACTTC CSAGQKSYEQYF
TRBJ1-3 TRBV28 - - TGTGCCAGCACTGATTTCGGTACCATATATTTT CASTDFGTIYF
TRBJ1-2 TRBV21-1 - - TGTGCCAGCAGCAGGACAGGGGATGGCTACACCTTC CASSRTGDGYTF
TRBJ1-3 TRBV4-1 - - TGCGCCAGCAGCCAAGAGGGGGGGGCTGGAAACACCATATATTTT CASSQEGGAGNTIYF
TRBJ1-3 TRBV18 - - TGTGCCAGCTCACAAAATACAGGTTCTGGAAACACCATATATTTT CASSQNTGSGNTIYF